One T cell receptor beta chain is described in this entry. This entry is derived from a study of blood T cell repertoires in COVID-19. Study overall: Acute and convalescent COVID-19 specimens originated in the United States, Italy and Spain. Sample material is recorded as cDNA or gDNA derived from T cells, B-cell-depleted T cells, or PBMCs.

This CDR3 comprises 14 residues. V lost 1 base, J lost 8 bases, and 14 bases lay in between. Germline V gene lookup returns CDR1 LGHDT and CDR2 YNNKEL (reference sequence). Original methodology: Estimated nucleated cell counts came from reference gene primer amplification. Only in-frame clones appear in the TCRdb table, and some are missing; sequencing was by immunoSEQ multiplex PCR. V and J calls and clone size are copied from that table; D and trimming were computed from the DNA. The table records under 250,000 clones, about 89% of them present only once. This clonotype originated in a man aged 55 to 70 who had recovered from COVID-19. Sequenced input: peripheral blood. The chain joins TRBV3-1 (or the pseudogene TRBV3-2) to TRBJ1-2; D may be TRBD1 (5 bases). CDR3 amino acids: CASSQGTRAGGYTF. CDR3 DNA: TGTGCCAGCAGCCAAGGGACCCGGGCAGGGGGCTACACCTTC.